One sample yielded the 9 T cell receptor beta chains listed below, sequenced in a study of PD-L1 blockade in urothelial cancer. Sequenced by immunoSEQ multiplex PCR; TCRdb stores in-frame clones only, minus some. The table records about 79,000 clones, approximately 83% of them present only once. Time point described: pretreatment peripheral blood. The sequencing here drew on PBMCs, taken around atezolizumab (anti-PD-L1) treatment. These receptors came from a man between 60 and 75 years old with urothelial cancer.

The chain's CDR3 is CASSEEDRGGSYEQYF. The CDR3 bases are TGTGCCAGCAGTGAGGAGGACAGGGGAGGCTCCTACGAGCAGTACTTC. V gene TRBV6-1 combines with J gene TRBJ2-7; 9 bases are a match to TRBD1. Unmatched junction bases numbered 6, after V lost 3 bases and J lost 0 bases. Germline CDR1 and CDR2: MNHNS and SASEGT. The CDR3 has 16 residues.

The CDR3 bases are TGTGCCAGCAGTTTCCCCGGACAGGGGACATCACCCCTCCACTTT. It is translated as CASSFPGQGTSPLHF. The V call is TRBV28, the J call TRBJ1-6, with 9 bases lining up with TRBD1. This CDR3 comprises 15 residues. The trim removed 3 bases at V and 10 bases at J, leaving 7 bases unmatched. Germline V gene sequence: CDR1 MDHEN, CDR2 SYDVKM. Looking up the rest from reference TRBV28 and TRBJ1-6 gives the full variable domain: DVKVTQSSRYLVKRTGEKVFLECVQDMDHENMFWYRQDPGLGLRLIYFSYDVKMKEKGDIPEGYSVSREKKERFSLILESASTNQTSMYLCASSFPGQGTSPLHFGNGTRLTVT.

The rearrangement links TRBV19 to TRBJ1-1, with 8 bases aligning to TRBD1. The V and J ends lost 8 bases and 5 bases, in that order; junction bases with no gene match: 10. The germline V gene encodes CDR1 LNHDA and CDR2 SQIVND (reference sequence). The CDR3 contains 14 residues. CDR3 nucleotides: TGTGCCAGTGACAACCGACAGGGGAGGACTGAAGCTTTCTTT. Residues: CASDNRQGRTEAFF.

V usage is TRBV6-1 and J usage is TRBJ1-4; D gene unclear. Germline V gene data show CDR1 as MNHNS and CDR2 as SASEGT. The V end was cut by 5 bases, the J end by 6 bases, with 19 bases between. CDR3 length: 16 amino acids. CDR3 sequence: CASSKVRGMADEKLFF. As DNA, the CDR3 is TGTGCCAGCAGTAAAGTCCGAGGGATGGCAGATGAAAAACTGTTTTTT.

The chain's CDR3 is CASSESILSGGKGTQYF. CDR3 in DNA: TGCGCCAGCAGTGAGTCGATACTTAGCGGGGGAAAGGGTACGCAGTATTTT. The rearrangement uses TRBV10-1 and TRBJ2-3; 9 positions match TRBD2. This CDR3 spans 17 amino acids. Germline V gives CDR1 WNHNN, CDR2 SYGVQD (reference sequence). With V trimmed by 0 bases and J by 8 bases, 12 bases remained unmatched.

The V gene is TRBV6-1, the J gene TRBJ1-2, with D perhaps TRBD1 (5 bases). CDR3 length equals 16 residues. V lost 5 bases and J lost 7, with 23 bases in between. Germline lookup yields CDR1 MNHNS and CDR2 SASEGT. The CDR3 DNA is TGTGCCAGCAGTCAAGACTGGGGGGGAACGCCAGGTGGCTACACCTTC. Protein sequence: CASSQDWGGTPGGYTF.

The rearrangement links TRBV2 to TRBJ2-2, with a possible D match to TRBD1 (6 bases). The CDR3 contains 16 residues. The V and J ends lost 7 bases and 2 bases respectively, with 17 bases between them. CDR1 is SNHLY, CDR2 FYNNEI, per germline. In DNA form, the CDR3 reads TGTGCCAGCAAAGCTCCCGGGACACCCAACACCGGGGAGCTGTTTTTT. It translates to CASKAPGTPNTGELFF.

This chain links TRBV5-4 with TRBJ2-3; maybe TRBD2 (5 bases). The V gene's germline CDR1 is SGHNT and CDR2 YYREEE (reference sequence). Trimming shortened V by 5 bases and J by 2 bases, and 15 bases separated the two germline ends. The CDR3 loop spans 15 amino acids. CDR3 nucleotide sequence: TGTGCCAGCAGTCCAGCGCGGGTAACCACAGATACGCAGTATTTT. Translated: CASSPARVTTDTQYF.

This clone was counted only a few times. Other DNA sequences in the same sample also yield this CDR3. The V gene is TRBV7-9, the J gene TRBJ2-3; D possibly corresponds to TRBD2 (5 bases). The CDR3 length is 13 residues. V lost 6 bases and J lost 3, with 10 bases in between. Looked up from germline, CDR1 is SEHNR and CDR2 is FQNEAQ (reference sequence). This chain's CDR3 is CASSSTGTDTQYF. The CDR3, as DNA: TGTGCCAGCAGTTCCACGGGGACAGATACGCAGTATTTT.